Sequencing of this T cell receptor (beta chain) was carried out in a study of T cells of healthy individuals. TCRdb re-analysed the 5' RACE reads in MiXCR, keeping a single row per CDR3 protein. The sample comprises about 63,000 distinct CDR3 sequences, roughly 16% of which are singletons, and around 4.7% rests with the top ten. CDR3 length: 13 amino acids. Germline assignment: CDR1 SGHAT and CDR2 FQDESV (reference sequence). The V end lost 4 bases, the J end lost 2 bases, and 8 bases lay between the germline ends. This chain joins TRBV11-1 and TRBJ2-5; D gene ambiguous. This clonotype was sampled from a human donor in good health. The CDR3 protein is CASSSGPQETQYF. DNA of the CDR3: TGTGCCAGCAGCTCGGGCCCTCAAGAGACCCAGTACTTC.